The clone carrying this T cell receptor (beta chain) has just one count. V lost 7 bases, J lost 7 bases, and 8 bases stayed unmatched. Germline values: CDR1 MNHEY, CDR2 SVGAGI. The length of the CDR3 is 13 residues. The table came from immunoSEQ multiplex PCR; TCRdb's copy has only in-frame clones and leaves some out. This table has 400,000 or so clones, 80% to 90% appearing once. This sample stems from a study of blood T cell repertoires in COVID-19. Overall study context: PBMCs, B-cell-depleted T cells, or T cells were the source of the cDNA or gDNA that made up the material.

This clonotype was sampled from a young man with COVID-19, enrolled during active disease. Sequencing input: peripheral blood. J is TRBJ2-3 and V is TRBV6-5; 7 bases fit TRBD2. The CDR3 nucleotides read TGTGCCAGCAAACCCGGGGGGACGAATACGCAGTATTTT. This translates into CASKPGGTNTQYF.